This T cell receptor (beta chain) was sequenced in a study of shared clonotypes between healthy human individuals. Findings of the study overall: Richness estimates generally favored naive over memory subsets.

Turning to this clone: Its antigen is undetermined.

Per sorted-subset replicate PCR, input was about 180 ng DNA, representing about 29,000 T cell genomes. Assay used: immunoSEQ multiplex PCR; TCRdb lists only in-frame clones, some missing. The data contain fewer than 200,000 clones, roughly 91% of them seen just once; the ten biggest clones take up approximately 0.07%. Germline CDR1 reads LNHDA; CDR2 reads SQIVND (reference sequence). Trimming pared 3 bases from V and 3 bases from J, leaving 15 bases between. The CDR3 is 15 amino acids. The J gene is TRBJ2-7, the V gene TRBV19, with D perhaps matching TRBD1 (5 bases). Sequencing was done on a sample of naive CD4+ T cells sorted from blood. The subset denotes: CD45RA+ positively selected. The receptor was derived from a woman aged 25-40 years in good health. CDR3 nucleotide sequence: TGTGCCAGTAGTATCCTCCAGGGAAAAGGCTACGAGCAGTACTTC. Protein: CASSILQGKGYEQYF.